A selection of T cell receptor beta chains follows, all from one sample in a study of Tregs in tolerant kidney transplant recipients. Method: immunoSEQ multiplex PCR; TCRdb's copy keeps in-frame clones and lacks some. The data contain about 100,000 clones, roughly 90% of them singletons. The specimen comprised CD4+ T cells from blood, sampled before the transplant. These receptors were collected from a human donor who received a combined kidney and bone marrow transplant. The CDR3 runs from the conserved cysteine through the conserved F or W. Fields, in order: clone size, J gene, V gene, D gene, CDR3 DNA, CDR3 protein. A D gene is named only where the DNA matches it firmly. Expanded clones are given a class, and other clones once, few, many or no size at all.

. | TRBJ2-3 | TRBV5-1 | . | TGCGCCAGCAGCTTAACTAGTTTCCCCACAGATACGCAGTATTTT | CASSLTSFPTDTQYF
. | TRBJ2-7 | TRBV6-5 | TRBD2 | TGTGCCAGCAGCCAAGCGGGAGGGCCGGGCGAGCAGTACTTC | CASSQAGGPGEQYF
. | TRBJ2-1 | TRBV7-2 | . | TGTGCCAGCAGCTTACAAGGGGTCTCCTACAATGAGCAGTTCTTC | CASSLQGVSYNEQFF
. | TRBJ2-7 | TRBV2 | TRBD2 | TGTGCCAGCGGGAGGGAGCGGGGACTCTACGAGCAGTACTTC | CASGRERGLYEQYF
. | TRBJ2-7 | TRBV4-3 | . | TGCGCCAGCAGCCAGTCCGCCTCCTACGAGCAGTACTTC | CASSQSASYEQYF
. | TRBJ2-1 | TRBV11-2 | TRBD2 | TGTGCCAGCAGTGATCACCGCGGGGGGTCCTACAATGAGCAGTTCTTC | CASSDHRGGSYNEQFF
. | TRBJ2-7 | TRBV10-3 | . | TGTGCCATCAGTGAGTCAGACAGCTCCTACGAGCAGTACTTC | CAISESDSSYEQYF
. | TRBJ2-5 | TRBV11-2 | TRBD2 | TGTGCCAGCAGCTTCGCTAGCGGGGGGAGGCGAGAGACCCAGTACTTC | CASSFASGGRRETQYF
. | TRBJ2-3 | TRBV27 | . | TGTGCCAGCAGTACCACCAGGACAGATACGCAGTATTTT | CASSTTRTDTQYF
. | TRBJ2-5 | TRBV21-1 | . | TGTGCCAGCAGCACCGGAGGGTCGGAGACCCAGTACTTC | CASSTGGSETQYF
. | TRBJ2-7 | TRBV7-2 | TRBD1 | TGTGCCAGCAGCTCAGGGGGCGCGGGCTACGAGCAGTACTTC | CASSSGGAGYEQYF
. | TRBJ2-7 | TRBV5-1 | TRBD1 | TGCGCCAGCAGCCAGGACAGGGGCTACGAGCAGTACTTC | CASSQDRGYEQYF
. | TRBJ1-2 | TRBV28 | TRBD1 | TGTGCCAGCAGTTTACGAAATACAGGGGCCTATGGCTACACCTTC | CASSLRNTGAYGYTF
. | TRBJ2-1 | TRBV5-1 | . | TGCGCCAGCAGCTTCGACAGAGTCAATGAGCAGTTCTTC | CASSFDRVNEQFF
. | TRBJ2-4 | TRBV9 | . | TGTGCCAGCAGCGTAGAGGCCAGCGGTAACATTCAGTACTTC | CASSVEASGNIQYF
. | TRBJ2-1 | TRBV10-3 | TRBD2 | TGTGCCATCAGCGGATTCACCCCGGGACTAGCGGGGATCTACTCCTACAATGAGCAGTTCTTC | CAISGFTPGLAGIYSYNEQFF
. | TRBJ2-7 | TRBV6-5 | TRBD1 | TGTGCCAGCAGTTACAAGGGGGCTGGAGCGTACGAGCAGTACTTC | CASSYKGAGAYEQYF
. | TRBJ2-5 | TRBV2 | . | TGTGCCAGCAGTCCTCCGACAGTCCAAGAGACCCAGTACTTC | CASSPPTVQETQYF
few | TRBJ1-1 | TRBV7-8 | . | TGTGCCAGCAGCTTATACGGGGACTTGAACACTGAAGCTTTCTTT | CASSLYGDLNTEAFF
. | TRBJ2-3 | TRBV2 | . | TGTGCCAGCATGGGAGCGGCAGGAGATACGCAGTATTTT | CASMGAAGDTQYF
. | TRBJ1-2 | TRBV27 | . | TGTGCCAGCAGTTTAGAAGCGGGACGGGGATATGGCTACACCTTC | CASSLEAGRGYGYTF
. | TRBJ1-2 | TRBV19 | . | TGTGCCAGTAGTCCTTTTCAGGGCGGAAAAAACTATGGCTACACCTTC | CASSPFQGGKNYGYTF
. | TRBJ2-3 | TRBV28 | . | TGTGCCAGCAGTTTGAAAGCAGGGGCGACAGATACGCAGTATTTT | CASSLKAGATDTQYF
. | TRBJ2-5 | TRBV6-6 | TRBD2 | TGTGCCAGCAGTCTCAGGACTAGCGGGATAGAGACCCAGTACTTC | CASSLRTSGIETQYF
. | TRBJ2-7 | TRBV19 | . | TGTGCCAGTAGTACCCAGGCGCAGCCCTCCTACGAGCAGTACTTC | CASSTQAQPSYEQYF
. | TRBJ1-2 | TRBV6-5 | TRBD1 | TGTGCCAGCAGCCGTACAGGGGATGGGAACTATGGCTACACCTTC | CASSRTGDGNYGYTF
. | TRBJ2-7 | TRBV4-3 | . | TGCGCCAGCAGCCAAGATCTTCGTGGCAGCTACGAGCAGTACTTC | CASSQDLRGSYEQYF
. | TRBJ2-7 | TRBV19 | TRBD1 | TGTGCCAGTAGTATCGGACAGGGGGCTACCTACGAGCAGTACTTC | CASSIGQGATYEQYF
. | TRBJ1-2 | TRBV28 | . | TGTGCCAGCAGTTTGCCAGCGAACTATGGCTACACCTTC | CASSLPANYGYTF
. | TRBJ2-3 | TRBV4-2 | TRBD2 | TGTGCCAGCAGCACAAGCGGGGGGGCATCAGATACGCAGTATTTT | CASSTSGGASDTQYF
few | TRBJ1-3 | TRBV9 | TRBD1 | TGTGCCAGCAGCGCATCCGGGACAGGAGGAAACACCATATATTTT | CASSASGTGGNTIYF
. | TRBJ2-5 | TRBV7-2 | TRBD2 | TGTGCCAGCAGCCCTACTAGCGGCCAAGAGACCCAGTACTTC | CASSPTSGQETQYF
. | TRBJ1-5 | TRBV28 | . | TGTGCCAGCAGTTTAGGGGCGGCGTGGAGTCAGCCCCAGCATTTT | CASSLGAAWSQPQHF
. | TRBJ1-4 | TRBV5-6 | . | TGTGCCAGCAGCCCGGGGGTCGCCCTCGGGACAACTAATGAAAAACTGTTTTTT | CASSPGVALGTTNEKLFF
. | TRBJ2-7 | TRBV7-2 | . | TGTGCCAGCAGCTTACTGGAGCCCTACGAGCAGTACTTC | CASSLLEPYEQYF
. | TRBJ2-7 | TRBV6-5 | TRBD2 | TGTGCCAGCAGTCGGAGCGGGAGATCCTACGAGCAGTACTTC | CASSRSGRSYEQYF
once | TRBJ2-1 | TRBV15 | TRBD2 | TGTGCCACCAGCAGAGATGAGGTAGCGGGGGGCAATGAGCAGTTCTTC | CATSRDEVAGGNEQFF
. | TRBJ2-5 | TRBV28 | . | TGTGCCAGCAGTACCCGGGTGAGCGCCTCCCAAGAGACCCAGTACTTC | CASSTRVSASQETQYF
. | TRBJ2-4 | TRBV11-2 | . | TGTGCCAGCAGCTTAGATGAGCTAGCCAAAAACATTCAGTACTTC | CASSLDELAKNIQYF
. | TRBJ1-4 | TRBV15 | TRBD1 | TGTGCCACCAGCAATCCGGGACAGTATGAAAAACTGTTTTTT | CATSNPGQYEKLFF
. | TRBJ2-7 | TRBV28 | TRBD1 | TGTGCCAGCAGTTTATATACAGGGGGGAACGAGCAGTACTTC | CASSLYTGGNEQYF
. | TRBJ2-7 | TRBV28 | TRBD2 | TGTGCCAGCAGAACAGGGACTAGCGGCCTCTACGAGCAGTACTTC | CASRTGTSGLYEQYF
. | TRBJ2-5 | TRBV25-1 | . | TGTGCCAGCAGAGAAGGGGCACGGGAGACCCAGTACTTC | CASREGARETQYF
. | TRBJ2-5 | TRBV19 | TRBD1 | TGTGCCAGTAGTAGCTACAGGGGTTCGGGAGAGACCCAGTACTTC | CASSSYRGSGETQYF
. | TRBJ2-2 | TRBV10-3 | . | TGTGCCATCAGGCCAGGGGTGGACGGGGAGCTGTTTTTT | CAIRPGVDGELFF
. | TRBJ2-7 | TRBV12-2 | . | TGTGCAAGTCGCTCCCGGGAAGCCTACGAGCAGTACTTC | CASRSREAYEQYF
. | TRBJ2-5 | TRBV5-6 | TRBD1 | TGTGCCAGCAGCTTGGACCAGGGGGCGCCCCAAGAGACCCAGTACTTC | CASSLDQGAPQETQYF
. | TRBJ2-5 | TRBV2 | TRBD2 | TGTGCCAGCAGTGGGGGACTAACGGAGACCCAGTACTTC | CASSGGLTETQYF
. | TRBJ1-1 | TRBV28 | . | TGTGCCAGCAAACAGACATCCTTGAACACTGAAGCTTTCTTT | CASKQTSLNTEAFF
. | TRBJ1-1 | TRBV11-2 | . | TGTGCCAGCAGCTTAGAGGGGCTGAGCACTGAAGCTTTCTTT | CASSLEGLSTEAFF
. | TRBJ2-5 | TRBV5-1 | TRBD2 | TGCGCCAGCAGCCTGGGACCGTCAGTGGGGACTATCCAAGAGACCCAGTACTTC | CASSLGPSVGTIQETQYF
few | TRBJ1-5 | TRBV2 | . | TGTGCCAGCAGTGAAGGGATGGGGGGGAAGCATTTT | CASSEGMGGKHF
. | TRBJ2-1 | TRBV2 | . | TGTGCCAGCAGTGAAGGCGTGGTGTTTGTCCTTGAGCAGTTCTTC | CASSEGVVFVLEQFF